These 24 T cell receptor beta chains originate from one sample sequenced in a study of blood T cell repertoires in COVID-19. Clones were sequenced by immunoSEQ multiplex PCR, and TCRdb holds only the in-frame ones, with some missing. The sample lists around 60,000 clones; less than 90% were seen once. The sequencing sample was made of peripheral blood. The receptors come from a man between 60 and 70 years old with COVID-19, enrolled during active disease.

This rearrangement joins TRBV29-1 to TRBJ1-5; D is perhaps TRBD1 (6 bases). In germline, CDR1 is SQVTM, CDR2 ANQGSEA. Trimming left V 8 bases short and J 9 bases short, with 17 bases between. This CDR3 spans 12 amino acids. CDR3 loop: CSHGTPQGPQHF. The CDR3 DNA reads as TGCAGCCACGGGACACCTCAAGGGCCCCAGCATTTT.

The J gene is TRBJ2-2, the V gene TRBV5-3; 7 bases agree with TRBD1. TRBV5-3 is classed as an ORF, of uncertain function. With 7 bases clipped from V and 1 base from J, the junction kept 16 bases outside the gene matches. CDR3 length equals 18 residues. CDR3 nucleotide sequence: TGTGCCAGATGGCCTCCGTCGGGCAGGGGGAAGAACACCGGGGAGCTGTTTTTT. This gives the protein CARWPPSGRGKNTGELFF.

CDR3 DNA: TGTGCCAGCTCACCTCGGACAGACAATGAGCAGTTCTTC. Its translation: CASSPRTDNEQFF. The V and J genes are TRBV18 and TRBJ2-1; perhaps TRBD1 as D (6 bases). The CDR3 length is 13 residues. Trimming took off 3 bases at V and 5 bases at J, with 8 bases between the two ends. CDR1 is KGHSH and CDR2 is LQKENI in the germline V gene.

This clone occurred once. It is unclear where the CDR3 begins or ends on the DNA, so no DNA is shown, and the CDR3 is as TCRdb lists it. J is TRBJ2-5 and V is TRBV18; TRBD1, the table's D call, lacks a check against the DNA. Per germline, CDR1 KGHSH and CDR2 LQKENI. The CDR3 length is 16 residues, termini included. The CDR3 sequence is CASSPLFGEGEETQYF.

The rearrangement uses TRBV3-1 (or the pseudogene TRBV3-2) and TRBJ1-1; D unclear. V lost 1 base to trimming and J lost 4 bases, with 10 bases between them. The CDR3 has 14 amino acids. Germline V gene lookup returns CDR1 LGHDT and CDR2 YNNKEL (reference sequence). CDR3 loop: CASSQAGGSTEAFF. The DNA for the CDR3 is TGTGCCAGCAGCCAAGCAGGAGGAAGCACTGAAGCTTTCTTT.

V gene TRBV20-1 combines with J gene TRBJ1-2; D is undetermined. The CDR3 totals 11 residues. V lost 3 bases and J lost 4, with 6 bases in between. Germline V gene sequence: CDR1 DFQATT, CDR2 SNEGSKA (reference sequence). The CDR3 sequence: CSASALYGYTF. CDR3 in DNA: TGCAGTGCTAGTGCCCTCTATGGCTACACCTTC.

In this sample, this clone turned up a few times. The rearrangement links TRBV30 to TRBJ1-2; 7 positions match TRBD1. This CDR3 is 12 amino acids long. Losses at the gene ends were 3 bases for V and 7 bases for J; bases not matched to a gene: 5. The germline V gene encodes CDR1 GTSNPN and CDR2 SVGIG (reference sequence). The CDR3 loop reads CAWSGTVGGYTF. The CDR3 region has the DNA TGTGCCTGGAGCGGGACAGTGGGTGGCTACACCTTC.

The chain employs TRBV19 and TRBJ1-2; 10 bases map to TRBD1. V was clipped by 6 bases and J by 5 bases; unmatched bases: 3. The CDR3 is 13 residues long. Germline V lookup: CDR1 LNHDA, CDR2 SQIVND (reference sequence). The CDR3 sequence: CASRGDRGYGYTF. As DNA, the CDR3 is TGTGCCAGTAGGGGGGACAGGGGATATGGCTACACCTTC. Full variable domain (remainder filled in from reference TRBV19 and TRBJ1-2): DGGITQSPKYLFRKEGQNVTLSCEQNLNHDAMYWYRQDPGQGLRLIYYSQIVNDFQKGDIAEGYSVSREKKESFPLTVTSAQKNPTAFYLCASRGDRGYGYTFGSGTRLTVV.

The chain combines TRBV11-2 with TRBJ2-1; 7 nucleotides line up with TRBD2. The CDR3 is 16 amino acids. The germline gives CDR1 SGHAT, CDR2 FQNNGV. J lost 8 bases, V lost 5 bases, and 15 bases had no gene match. The CDR3 reads CASSPRIAGGAHEQFF. Here the CDR3 DNA reads TGTGCCAGCAGCCCAAGAATAGCGGGCGGGGCCCATGAGCAGTTCTTC.

The rearrangement links TRBV2 to TRBJ1-1; D perhaps matches TRBD1 (6 bases). This CDR3 spans 14 amino acids. The germline V gene has CDR1 SNHLY and CDR2 FYNNEI. V lost 5 bases, J lost 3 bases, and 13 bases lay in between. Written as DNA, the CDR3 is TGTGCCAGCAGTAGACAGGCTGGGGACACTGAAGCTTTCTTT. It is translated as CASSRQAGDTEAFF.

This clone came up once. The rearrangement links TRBV5-4 to TRBJ2-7, with 9 bases that match TRBD2. CDR1 SGHNT and CDR2 YYREEE come from the germline V gene (reference sequence). The length of the CDR3 is 15 residues. V shed 4 bases and J 3 bases; nucleotides not matched to a gene: 8. In DNA, the CDR3 is TGTGCCAGCAGCCCGCGGGCGGGAGGGCTCTACGAGCAGTACTTC. It is translated as CASSPRAGGLYEQYF.

CDR3 DNA: TGTGCCAGCAGCTTAGGCCGACAGGGGGCGCAGCCCCAGCATTTT. This gives the protein CASSLGRQGAQPQHF. J is TRBJ1-5 and V is TRBV13; 10 positions agree with TRBD1. Per germline, CDR1 PRHDT and CDR2 FYEKMQ (reference sequence). This CDR3 contains 15 residues. J was trimmed by 7 bases and V by 0 bases; bases with no gene match: 3.

This clone occurred once. This sequence joins TRBV3-1 (or the pseudogene TRBV3-2) and TRBJ2-1; TRBD2 aligns across 11 bases. The CDR3 sequence is 16 residues long. V trimming: 4 bases; J trimming: 4 bases; junction bases outside the gene matches: 6. CDR1 and CDR2 (germline): LGHDT, YNNKEL (reference sequence). This chain's CDR3 is CASSPLAGGKYNEQFF. CDR3 sequence (DNA): TGTGCCAGCAGCCCTTTAGCGGGGGGGAAATACAATGAGCAGTTCTTC.

This clone was detected only once. The CDR3 region has the DNA TGCGCCAGCAGCTTGGGACAGGTGAGCAATCAGCCCCAGCATTTT. Protein sequence: CASSLGQVSNQPQHF. The chain links TRBV5-1 to TRBJ1-5, with D possibly matching TRBD1 (6 bases). The CDR3 extends over 15 amino acids. Germline V gene data show CDR1 as SGHRS and CDR2 as YFSETQ. The V end lost 0 bases, the J end lost 1 base, and 8 bases lay between the germline ends.

V gene TRBV10-3 combines with J gene TRBJ2-3; 8 bases match TRBD1. Looked up from germline, CDR1 is ENHRY and CDR2 is SYGVKD. This CDR3 has 13 amino acids. V lost 6 bases to trimming and J lost 2 bases; unmatched junction nucleotides: 1. This CDR3 reads CAIRQGVTDTQYF. The CDR3 region has the DNA TGTGCCATCAGACAGGGGGTCACAGATACGCAGTATTTT.

There are a few counts of this clone. The CDR3 here is CASKTGGPDTGELFF. CDR3 DNA sequence: TGTGCCAGCAAGACGGGGGGGCCGGACACCGGGGAGCTGTTTTTT. This chain uses TRBV28 with TRBJ2-2; 8 bases are a match to TRBD2. CDR1 and CDR2 from the germline V gene are MDHEN and SYDVKM. V gave up 7 bases and J gave up 3 bases; unmatched junction bases: 7. This CDR3 has 15 residues. The variable domain in full, with the rest retrieved from reference TRBV28 and TRBJ2-2, is DVKVTQSSRYLVKRTGEKVFLECVQDMDHENMFWYRQDPGLGLRLIYFSYDVKMKEKGDIPEGYSVSREKKERFSLILESASTNQTSMYLCASKTGGPDTGELFFGEGSRLTVL.

This chain uses TRBV5-6 with TRBJ2-2, with 13 positions matching TRBD2. V was clipped by 0 bases and J by 4 bases; unmatched bases: 9. This CDR3 has 19 amino acids. Germline V gene sequence: CDR1 SGHDT, CDR2 YYEEEE. CDR3 in amino acids: CASSLVKRLAGGLTGELFF. For the CDR3, the DNA is TGTGCCAGCAGCTTGGTTAAAAGACTAGCGGGGGGTCTCACCGGGGAGCTGTTTTTT.

V usage is TRBV7-3 and J usage is TRBJ2-3; TRBD2 matches at 9 bases. Germline V gene data show CDR1 as SGHTA and CDR2 as FQGTGA. The CDR3 is made up of 15 amino acids. The V and J ends lost 3 bases and 4 bases, in that order; junction bases with no gene match: 5. The CDR3 DNA reads as TGTGCCAGCAGCTTTGGCGGGAGGGTGTCAGATACGCAGTATTTT. Protein: CASSFGGRVSDTQYF.

The chain has TRBV5-1 and TRBJ2-2, with D perhaps TRBD2 (6 bases). Between the trimmed V and J ends, which lost 0 bases and 1 base, there was a span of 7 bases. Germline CDR1 SGHRS, CDR2 YFSETQ. This CDR3 is built from 15 residues. This chain's CDR3 is CASSLGLVNTGELFF. The DNA of the CDR3 is TGCGCCAGCAGCTTGGGACTAGTGAACACCGGGGAGCTGTTTTTT.

This sequence joins TRBV19 and TRBJ2-1; 7 bases are shared with TRBD2. V shed 3 bases and J 9 bases; nucleotides not matched to a gene: 5. Germline CDR1 is LNHDA and CDR2 is SQIVND (reference sequence). The CDR3 sequence is 13 residues long. Here the CDR3 DNA reads TGTGCCAGTAGTATGAGGAGCGGGACTGAGCAGTTCTTC. It specifies CASSMRSGTEQFF.

The J gene is TRBJ2-3, the V gene TRBV14, with 7 bases fitting TRBD1. The V gene end was trimmed by 3 bases and the J gene end by 2 bases; junction bases not matched to a gene: 11. The CDR3 totals 17 residues. Germline V lookup: CDR1 SGHDN, CDR2 FVKESK. The CDR3 nucleotides are TGTGCCAGCAGCCACCAACTCGGGACAGTAGTCACAGATACGCAGTATTTT. This sequence encodes CASSHQLGTVVTDTQYF.

The rearrangement links TRBV6-5 to TRBJ1-5, with D perhaps TRBD1 (6 bases). CDR1 is MNHEY, CDR2 SVGAGI, per germline. The CDR3 contains 13 residues. Trimming took 6 bases from V and 5 from J, leaving 11 bases between them. CDR3 nucleotides: TGTGCCAGCAGCCGCCGACAGGATCAGCCCCAGCATTTT. It codes for CASSRRQDQPQHF.

This chain's CDR3 is CASSQGQGGTYEQYF. The CDR3 DNA reads TGCGCCAGCAGCCAGGGACAGGGGGGCACCTACGAGCAGTACTTC. The V gene is TRBV4-1, the J gene TRBJ2-7; TRBD1 matches at 11 bases. With 3 bases clipped from V and 2 bases from J, the junction kept 3 bases outside the gene matches. Germline V gene lookup returns CDR1 MGHRA and CDR2 YSYEKL. The CDR3 covers 15 residues.

This clone came up a few times. The chain couples TRBV19 to TRBJ1-5; D uncertain. From germline, CDR1 is LNHDA and CDR2 SQIVND (reference sequence). This CDR3 is built from 15 residues. The V gene lost 0 bases and the J gene lost 5 bases, with 11 bases spanning the gap. The CDR3 loop is CASSIEYQVDQPQHF. CDR3 DNA: TGTGCCAGTAGTATAGAGTATCAGGTGGATCAGCCCCAGCATTTT.